The source of this T cell receptor beta chain is a study of molecular identifiers for immune sequencing clone quantification. Across the whole study: In replicates, RNA from roughly 18,000 or 92,000 naive CD8 cells was split five ways, four sequenced.

This clonotype was seen at least ten times. The target antigen is unknown. Findings and caveats of the study: Clones exceeding 20 RNA copies carried over 97% of effector molecules but under 1% of naive-cell molecules. Underestimation of highly expanded clone sizes could arise where identical TCR molecules share a barcode.

Sorting selected naive CD8 T cells with a CD8+CD4-CCR7+CD45RA+ phenotype. Trimming removed 4 bases at V and 4 bases at J, with 14 bases between. Germline V gene lookup returns CDR1 LGHNA and CDR2 YSLEER. The CDR3 runs to 14 residues. TCRdb re-called the PCR reads through MiXCR, storing one row per CDR3 protein. The sample has 60,000 to 65,000 distinct CDR3 sequences; around 19% are singletons. This clonotype originated in a human donor in good health. Some libraries in this study had Jurkat cell RNA spiked in. V is TRBV4-3 and J is TRBJ2-7; D not certain. Source material: naive CD8+ T cells from blood, with Jurkat cell RNA spiked in. The subset was: FACS-sorted CD8+CD4-CCR7+CD45RA+ naive T cells. As DNA, the CDR3 is TGCGCCAGCAGCCCCGCCCTCAGCGTTTACGAGCAGTACTTC. It specifies CASSPALSVYEQYF.